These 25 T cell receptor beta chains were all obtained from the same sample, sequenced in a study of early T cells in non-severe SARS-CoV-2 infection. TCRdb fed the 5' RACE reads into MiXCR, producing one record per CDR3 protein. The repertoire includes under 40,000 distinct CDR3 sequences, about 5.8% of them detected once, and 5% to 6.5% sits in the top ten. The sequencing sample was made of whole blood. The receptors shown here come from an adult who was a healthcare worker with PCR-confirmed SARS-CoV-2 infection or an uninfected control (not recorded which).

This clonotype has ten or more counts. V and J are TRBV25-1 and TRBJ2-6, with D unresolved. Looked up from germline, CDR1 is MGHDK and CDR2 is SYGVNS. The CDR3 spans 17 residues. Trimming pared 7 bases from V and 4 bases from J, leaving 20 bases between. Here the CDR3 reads CASIGALGPAGANVLTF. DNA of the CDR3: TGTGCCAGCATCGGCGCTCTGGGCCCGGCGGGGGCCAACGTCCTGACTTTC.

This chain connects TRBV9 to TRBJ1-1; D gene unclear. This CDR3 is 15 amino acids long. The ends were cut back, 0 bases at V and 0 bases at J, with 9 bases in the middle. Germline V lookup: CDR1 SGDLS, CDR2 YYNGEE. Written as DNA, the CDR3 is TGTGCCAGCAGCGTAGATACAGCCATGAACACTGAAGCTTTCTTT. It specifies CASSVDTAMNTEAFF.

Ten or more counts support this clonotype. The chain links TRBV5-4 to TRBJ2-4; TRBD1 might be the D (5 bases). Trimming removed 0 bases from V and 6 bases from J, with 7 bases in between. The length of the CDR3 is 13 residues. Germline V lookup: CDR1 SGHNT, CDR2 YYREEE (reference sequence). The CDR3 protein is CASSLGDRNIQYF. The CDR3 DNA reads TGTGCCAGCAGCTTGGGCGACAGAAACATTCAGTACTTC.

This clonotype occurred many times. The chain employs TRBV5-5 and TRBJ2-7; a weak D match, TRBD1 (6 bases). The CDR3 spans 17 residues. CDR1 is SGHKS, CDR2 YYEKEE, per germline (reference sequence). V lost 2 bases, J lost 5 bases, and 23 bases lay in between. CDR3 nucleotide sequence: TGTGCCAGCAGCTTAGTTGGTCGTTTGTTGGGGGCCGACGAGCAGTACTTC. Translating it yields CASSLVGRLLGADEQYF.

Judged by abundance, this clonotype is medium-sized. The CDR3 coding sequence is TGTGCCAGCAGCCCTTTAGGACTAGGTGACAATGAGCAGTTCTTC. Protein: CASSPLGLGDNEQFF. The V gene is TRBV3-1, the J gene TRBJ2-1, with TRBD2 matching over 7 bases. V lost 4 bases to trimming and J lost 5 bases; unmatched junction nucleotides: 8. Germline assignment: CDR1 LGHDT and CDR2 YNNKEL (reference sequence). The CDR3 extends over 15 amino acids.

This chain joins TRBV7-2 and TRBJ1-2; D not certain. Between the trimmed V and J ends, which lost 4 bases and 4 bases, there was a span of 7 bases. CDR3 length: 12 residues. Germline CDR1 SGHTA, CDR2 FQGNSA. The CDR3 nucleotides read TGTGCCAGCAGCTCGAGGATCTATGGCTACACCTTC. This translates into CASSSRIYGYTF. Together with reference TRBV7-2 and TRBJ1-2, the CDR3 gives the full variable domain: GAGVSQSPSNKVTEKGKDVELRCDPISGHTALYWYRQSLGQGLEFLIYFQGNSAPDKSGLPSDRFSAERTGGSVSTLTIQRTQQEDSAVYLCASSSRIYGYTFGSGTRLTVV.

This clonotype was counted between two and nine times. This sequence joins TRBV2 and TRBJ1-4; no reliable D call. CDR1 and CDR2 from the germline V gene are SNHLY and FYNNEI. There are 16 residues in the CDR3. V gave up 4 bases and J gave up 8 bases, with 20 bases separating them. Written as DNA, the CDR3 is TGTGCCAGCAGTGTAGGCGGAGAGTCAGTCCTGGAAAAACTGTTTTTT. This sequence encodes CASSVGGESVLEKLFF. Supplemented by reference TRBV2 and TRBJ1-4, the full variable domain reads EPEVTQTPSHQVTQMGQEVILRCVPISNHLYFYWYRQILGQKVEFLVSFYNNEISEKSEIFDDQFSVERPDGSNFTLKIRSTKLEDSAMYFCASSVGGESVLEKLFFGSGTQLSVL.

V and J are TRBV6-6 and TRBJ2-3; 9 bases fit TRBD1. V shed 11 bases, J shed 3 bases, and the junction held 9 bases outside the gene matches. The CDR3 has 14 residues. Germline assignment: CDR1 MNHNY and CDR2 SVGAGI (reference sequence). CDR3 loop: CAAATGGRTDTQYF. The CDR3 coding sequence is TGTGCCGCGGCAACAGGGGGCCGGACAGATACGCAGTATTTT.

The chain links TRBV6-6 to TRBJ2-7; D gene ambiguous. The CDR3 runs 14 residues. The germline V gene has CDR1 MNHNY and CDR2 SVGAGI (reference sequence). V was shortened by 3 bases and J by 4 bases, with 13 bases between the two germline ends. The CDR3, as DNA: TGTGCCAGCAGTTATGGCACTCTCGCGTACGAGCAGTACTTC. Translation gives CASSYGTLAYEQYF.

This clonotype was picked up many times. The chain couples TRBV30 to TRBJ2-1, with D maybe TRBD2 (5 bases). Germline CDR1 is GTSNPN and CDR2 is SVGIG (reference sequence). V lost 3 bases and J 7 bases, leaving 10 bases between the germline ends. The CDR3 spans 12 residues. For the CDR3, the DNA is TGTGCCTGGAGGGAGGAGAGGAATGAGCAGTTCTTC. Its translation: CAWREERNEQFF. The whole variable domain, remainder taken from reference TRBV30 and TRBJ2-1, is SQTIHQWPATLVQPVGSPLSLECTVEGTSNPNLYWYRQAAGRGLQLLFYSVGIGQISSEVPQNLSASRPQDRQFILSSKKLLLSDSGFYLCAWREERNEQFFGPGTRLTVL.

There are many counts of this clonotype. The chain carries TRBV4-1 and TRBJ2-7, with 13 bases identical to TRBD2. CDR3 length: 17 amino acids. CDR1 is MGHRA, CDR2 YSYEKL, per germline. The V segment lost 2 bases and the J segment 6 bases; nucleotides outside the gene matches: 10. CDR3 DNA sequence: TGCGCCAGCAGCCAACCCACTAGCGGGAGGGCCCGGGGCGAGCAGTACTTC. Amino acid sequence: CASSQPTSGRARGEQYF.

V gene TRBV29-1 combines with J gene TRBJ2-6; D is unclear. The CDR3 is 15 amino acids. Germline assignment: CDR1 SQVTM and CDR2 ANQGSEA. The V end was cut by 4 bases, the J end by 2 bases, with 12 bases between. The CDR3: CSVVLAETGANVLTF. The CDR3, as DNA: TGCAGCGTTGTGCTGGCCGAGACTGGGGCCAACGTCCTGACTTTC.

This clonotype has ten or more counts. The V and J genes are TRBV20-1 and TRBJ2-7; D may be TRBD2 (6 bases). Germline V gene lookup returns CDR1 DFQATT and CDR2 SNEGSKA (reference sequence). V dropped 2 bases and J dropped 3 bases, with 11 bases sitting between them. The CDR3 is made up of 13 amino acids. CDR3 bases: TGCAGTGCTAGACAGGTGGGGGGCTACGAGCAGTACTTC. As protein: CSARQVGGYEQYF.

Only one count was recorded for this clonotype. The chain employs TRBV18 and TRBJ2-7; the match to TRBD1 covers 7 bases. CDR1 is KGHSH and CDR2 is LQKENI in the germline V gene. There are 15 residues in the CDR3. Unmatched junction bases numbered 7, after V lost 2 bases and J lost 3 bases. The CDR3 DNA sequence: TGTGCCAGCTCACCAGTCTCGGGACAGATCTACGAGCAGTACTTC. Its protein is CASSPVSGQIYEQYF. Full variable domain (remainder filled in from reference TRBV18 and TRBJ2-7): NAGVMQNPRHLVRRRGQEARLRCSPMKGHSHVYWYRQLPEEGLKFMVYLQKENIIDESGMPKERFSAEFPKEGPSILRIQQVVRGDSAAYFCASSPVSGQIYEQYFGPGTRLTVT.

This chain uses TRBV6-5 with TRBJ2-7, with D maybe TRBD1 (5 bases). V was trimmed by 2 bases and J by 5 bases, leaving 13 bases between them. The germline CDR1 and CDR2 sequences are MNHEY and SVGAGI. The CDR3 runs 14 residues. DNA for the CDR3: TGTGCCAGCAGTTACGGGCAGGGAAGCGACGAGCAGTACTTC. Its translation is CASSYGQGSDEQYF.

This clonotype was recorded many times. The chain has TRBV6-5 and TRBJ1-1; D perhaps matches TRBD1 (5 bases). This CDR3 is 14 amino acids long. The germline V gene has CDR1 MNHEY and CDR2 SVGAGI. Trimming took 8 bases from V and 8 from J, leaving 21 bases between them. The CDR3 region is CASSAGQGILEAFF. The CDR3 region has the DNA TGTGCCAGCTCCGCGGGGCAGGGCATACTGGAAGCTTTCTTT.

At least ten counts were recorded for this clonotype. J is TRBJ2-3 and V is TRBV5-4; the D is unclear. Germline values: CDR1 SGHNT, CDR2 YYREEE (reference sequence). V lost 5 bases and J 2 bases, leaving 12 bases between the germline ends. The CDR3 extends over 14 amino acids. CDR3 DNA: TGTGCCAGCAGATCGGACCCCGACACAGATACGCAGTATTTT. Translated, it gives CASRSDPDTDTQYF.

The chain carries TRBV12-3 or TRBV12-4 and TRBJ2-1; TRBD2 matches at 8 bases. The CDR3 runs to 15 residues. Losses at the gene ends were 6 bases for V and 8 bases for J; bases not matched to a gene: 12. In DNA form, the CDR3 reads TGTGCCAGCAGCGCCGGGACTAGAGTCCACTATGAGCAGTTCTTC. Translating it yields CASSAGTRVHYEQFF.

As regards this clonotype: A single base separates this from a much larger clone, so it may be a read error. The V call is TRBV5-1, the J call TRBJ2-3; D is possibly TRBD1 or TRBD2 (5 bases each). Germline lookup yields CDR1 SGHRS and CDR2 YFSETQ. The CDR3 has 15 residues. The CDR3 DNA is TGCGCCAGCATCTTGGGGGACGGAGGCACAGATACGCAGTATTTT. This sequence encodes CASILGDGGTDTQYF.

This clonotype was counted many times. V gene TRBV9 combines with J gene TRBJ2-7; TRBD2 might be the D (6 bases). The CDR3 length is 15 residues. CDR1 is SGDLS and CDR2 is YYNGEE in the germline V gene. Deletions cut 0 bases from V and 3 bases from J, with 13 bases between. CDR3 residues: CASSVGAEGLYEQYF. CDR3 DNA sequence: TGTGCCAGCAGCGTAGGGGCGGAGGGCCTCTACGAGCAGTACTTC.

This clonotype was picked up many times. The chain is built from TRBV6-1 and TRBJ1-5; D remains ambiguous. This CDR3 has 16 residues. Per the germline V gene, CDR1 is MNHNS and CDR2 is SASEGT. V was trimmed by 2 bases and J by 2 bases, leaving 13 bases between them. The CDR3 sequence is CASSEFRPRGNQPQHF. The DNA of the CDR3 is TGTGCCAGCAGTGAATTCAGACCGCGGGGCAATCAGCCCCAGCATTTT.

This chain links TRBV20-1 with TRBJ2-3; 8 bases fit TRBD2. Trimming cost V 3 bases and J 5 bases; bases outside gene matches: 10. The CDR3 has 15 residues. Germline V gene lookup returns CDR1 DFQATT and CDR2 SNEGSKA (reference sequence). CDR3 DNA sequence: TGCAGTGCTAGGGTAGCGGGGAGGGTAGGAGATACGCAGTATTTT. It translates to CSARVAGRVGDTQYF.

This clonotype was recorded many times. The DNA for the CDR3 is TGCGCCAGCAGCCCCGGACAGGGGCCAGATACGCAGTATTTT. This sequence encodes CASSPGQGPDTQYF. The chain uses TRBV5-1 and TRBJ2-3; 9 positions agree with TRBD1. The junction had 4 bases not matched to a gene; V was cut back by 4 bases and J by 4 bases. Germline CDR1 and CDR2: SGHRS and YFSETQ. The CDR3 is made up of 14 amino acids.

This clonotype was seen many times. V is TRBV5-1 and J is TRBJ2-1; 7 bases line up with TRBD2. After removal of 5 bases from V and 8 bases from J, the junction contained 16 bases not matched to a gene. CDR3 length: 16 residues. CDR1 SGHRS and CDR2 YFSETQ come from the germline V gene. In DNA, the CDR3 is TGCGCCAGCAGTCGGGCCAGCGGGAACTTTAAGGATGAGCAGTTCTTC. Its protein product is CASSRASGNFKDEQFF.

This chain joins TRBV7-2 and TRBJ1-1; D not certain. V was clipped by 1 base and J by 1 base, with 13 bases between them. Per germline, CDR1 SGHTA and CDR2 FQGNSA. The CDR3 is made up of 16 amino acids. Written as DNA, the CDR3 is TGTGCCAGCAGCTTAGAGCTCTCAGCCGGGAACACTGAAGCTTTCTTT. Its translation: CASSLELSAGNTEAFF.